This is a list of T cell receptor beta chains from one sample in a study of cytomegalovirus exposure and HLA in healthy donors. The method was immunoSEQ multiplex PCR; TCRdb's version includes in-frame clones alone and lacks a portion of them. The sample includes more than 70,000 clones, around four fifths seen only once; the top ten take roughly 2%. The sequenced material came from PBMCs. These receptors were collected from a boy younger than 18 in good health and CMV-seronegative. The conserved cysteine and the conserved F or W are not part of the CDR3 here.

v_call: TRBV7-6; j_call: TRBJ2-2; cdr3_length: 11; cdr3_aa: ASSLDTTGELF
v_call: TRBV25-1; j_call: TRBJ1-1; cdr3_length: 12; cdr3_aa: ASSPARGNTEAF
v_call: TRBV14; j_call: TRBJ2-5; cdr3_length: 15; cdr3_aa: ASSQGIWTSGEETQY
v_call: TRBV28; j_call: TRBJ2-1; cdr3_length: 13; cdr3_aa: ASSQGGIGYNEQF
v_call: TRBV5-1; j_call: TRBJ1-1; cdr3_length: 12; cdr3_aa: ASSPGLKGTEAF
v_call: TRBV6-5; j_call: TRBJ2-7; cdr3_length: 10; cdr3_aa: ASSTGGYEQY
v_call: TRBV7-3; j_call: TRBJ2-1; cdr3_length: 13; cdr3_aa: ASSSGLASYNEQF
v_call: TRBV6-6; j_call: TRBJ2-7; cdr3_length: 12; cdr3_aa: ASTPRYPPYEQY
v_call: TRBV28; j_call: TRBJ2-7; cdr3_length: 10; cdr3_aa: ASSLVATEQY
v_call: TRBV7-7; j_call: TRBJ2-1; cdr3_length: 11; cdr3_aa: ASRSRDSNEQF
v_call: TRBV2; j_call: TRBJ1-5; cdr3_length: 13; cdr3_aa: ASRGTGIGNQPQH
v_call: TRBV6-1; j_call: TRBJ1-6; cdr3_length: 10; cdr3_aa: ASSPTNSPLH
v_call: TRBV27; j_call: TRBJ1-1; cdr3_length: 11; cdr3_aa: ASTGGLNTEAF
v_call: TRBV15; j_call: TRBJ1-6; cdr3_length: 12; cdr3_aa: ATSRGQGDSPLH
v_call: TRBV5-4; j_call: TRBJ2-2; cdr3_length: 14; cdr3_aa: ASSGSGLRNTGELF
v_call: TRBV30; j_call: TRBJ1-2; cdr3_length: 12; cdr3_aa: AWSQTGTGGGYT
v_call: TRBV4-1; j_call: TRBJ1-2; cdr3_length: 11; cdr3_aa: ASSQENYESYT
v_call: TRBV30; j_call: TRBJ2-3; cdr3_length: 13; cdr3_aa: AWGGFGRGQDTQY
v_call: TRBV6-5; j_call: TRBJ2-7; cdr3_length: 12; cdr3_aa: ASKWGVSSYEQY
v_call: TRBV19; j_call: TRBJ1-2; cdr3_length: 12; cdr3_aa: ASSIKTAGGGYT
v_call: TRBV7-8; j_call: TRBJ2-7; cdr3_length: 9; cdr3_aa: ASSLGDSRD
v_call: TRBV18; j_call: TRBJ1-1; cdr3_length: 13; cdr3_aa: ASSPDKVLNTEAF
v_call: TRBV7-9; j_call: TRBJ2-4; cdr3_length: 14; cdr3_aa: ASSSIAGGRENIQY